These 8 T cell receptor beta chains were all obtained from the same sample, sequenced in a study of T-cell reconstitution after alpha-beta-depleted transplantation in children (dated by TCRdb to 2016 to 2018). Preparation of the library involved PCR. TCRdb shows the sequencer as Illumina HiSeq 2500. TCR libraries were prepared with molecular barcoding, using unique molecular identifiers to normalize TCRbeta repertoire quantification. The public sequencing data were trimmed at Q25 with fastp and processed into clonotypes with MiXCR by TCRdb, which kept only in-frame beta chains. Rows are combined by CDR3 protein, so each entry shows the most common genes and DNA. The sample yields some 240,000 distinct CDR3 sequences; more than 7.5% were counted once. The ten largest clones take up approximately 4.7% of the sample. Sequencing was performed on PBMCs from the stem cell graft donor, taken from the stem cell graft. The receptor set was obtained from a human donor who donated a stem cell graft to a child with SCID.

This clonotype was recorded at least ten times. This chain links TRBV4-1 with TRBJ2-5; D is uncertain. The CDR3 spans 15 residues. V lost 2 bases and J 2 bases, leaving 12 bases between the germline ends. From germline, CDR1 is MGHRA and CDR2 YSYEKL. In DNA form, the CDR3 reads TGCGCCAGCAGCCAAAACGTCGCTAGGCAAGAGACCCAGTACTTC. Translating it yields CASSQNVARQETQYF.

This clonotype was counted only a few times. V and J are TRBV30 and TRBJ2-7, with D tentatively TRBD2 (7 bases). The ends were cut back, 1 base at V and 2 bases at J, with 9 bases in the middle. Germline V CDR1 and CDR2: GTSNPN, SVGIG (reference sequence). The CDR3 is made up of 13 amino acids. For the CDR3, the DNA is TGTGCCTGGAGTGAAGGGGGGGCCTACGAGCAGTACTTC. Translating gives CAWSEGGAYEQYF.

This clonotype was detected many times. The rearrangement uses TRBV21-1 and TRBJ1-5; the table's TRBD1 call for D was not verified on the DNA. TRBV21-1 is a pseudogene segment. The CDR3 totals 17 residues. The CDR3 region is CASSNRDPLGGFQPQHF. The DNA of the CDR3 is TGTGCCAGCAGCAACAGGGACCCCTTGGGGGGTTTTCAGCCCCAGCATTTT.

This clonotype was picked up many times. The chain employs TRBV20-1 and TRBJ2-7; D may be TRBD1 or TRBD2 (7 bases each). The CDR3 extends over 16 amino acids. Germline CDR1 DFQATT, CDR2 SNEGSKA (reference sequence). Trimming pared 3 bases from V and 4 bases from J, leaving 22 bases between. This CDR3 reads CSASPSSGRGGYEQYF. The CDR3 bases are TGCAGTGCTAGTCCAAGTTCGGGCAGGGGGGGGTACGAGCAGTACTTC.

This clonotype was detected many times. The gene calls are TRBV6-1 and TRBJ2-7; D may be TRBD1 (5 bases). The germline V gene has CDR1 MNHNS and CDR2 SASEGT. Trimming cost V 7 bases and J 3 bases, with 25 bases left between them. The CDR3 is made up of 17 amino acids. The CDR3 region has the DNA TGTGCCAGCACCAGACCCGAGACAGCCACACCCCACTACGAGCAGTACTTC. This encodes CASTRPETATPHYEQYF.

This clonotype occurred once. Relative to the germline gene, one junction end is altered; a read error may explain this. The chain recombines TRBV24-1 with TRBJ1-1, with D hard to call. Looked up from germline, CDR1 is KGHDR and CDR2 is SFDVKD. This CDR3 contains 14 residues. As DNA, the CDR3 is TGTGCCTCCAGCGATCCGACGGGGAACTCGGAAGCTTTCTTT. Encoded protein: CASSDPTGNSEAFF.

This clonotype appeared many times. The genes are TRBV19 and TRBJ2-4; D is ambiguous. Trimming pared 4 bases from V and 5 bases from J, leaving 9 bases between. Germline V gives CDR1 LNHDA, CDR2 SQIVND (reference sequence). The CDR3 is made up of 13 amino acids. CDR3 bases: TGTGCCAGTAGTAGGAGTACCGAAAACATTCAGTACTTC. Protein product: CASSRSTENIQYF.

This clonotype was seen many times. The V and J genes are TRBV29-1 and TRBJ2-1; 13 bases are a match to TRBD2. CDR3 length: 15 amino acids. Germline-derived CDR1 and CDR2 are SQVTM and ANQGSEA. V was pared by 4 bases and J by 6 bases, with 6 bases of the junction left unmatched. The CDR3 spells CSVVMGLAGTNEQFF. CDR3 in DNA: TGCAGCGTTGTGATGGGACTAGCGGGGACCAATGAGCAGTTCTTC.